This TCR beta chain was sequenced during a study of human T cells and chemical hapten exposure. The V end lost 5 bases, the J end lost 4 bases, and 13 bases lay between the germline ends. This CDR3 region has 14 residues. Germline V lookup: CDR1 SNHLY, CDR2 FYNNEI. The time point was: healthy volunteer bleed at 6 weeks. From whole blood left unfractionated, total RNA was extracted. TCRdb re-called the RACE reads with MiXCR, one entry per CDR3 protein. The data contain roughly 71,000 distinct CDR3 sequences, about 6.5% of them singletons. This TCR came from a female donor in good health. Some clones in this sample may be carry-over from other donors' samples. V usage is TRBV2 and J usage is TRBJ2-3; D gene ambiguous. The sequenced sample consisted of whole blood. The CDR3 region has the DNA TGTGCCAGCAGTTACAGAAACCCCGCAGATACGCAGTATTTT. As protein: CASSYRNPADTQYF.